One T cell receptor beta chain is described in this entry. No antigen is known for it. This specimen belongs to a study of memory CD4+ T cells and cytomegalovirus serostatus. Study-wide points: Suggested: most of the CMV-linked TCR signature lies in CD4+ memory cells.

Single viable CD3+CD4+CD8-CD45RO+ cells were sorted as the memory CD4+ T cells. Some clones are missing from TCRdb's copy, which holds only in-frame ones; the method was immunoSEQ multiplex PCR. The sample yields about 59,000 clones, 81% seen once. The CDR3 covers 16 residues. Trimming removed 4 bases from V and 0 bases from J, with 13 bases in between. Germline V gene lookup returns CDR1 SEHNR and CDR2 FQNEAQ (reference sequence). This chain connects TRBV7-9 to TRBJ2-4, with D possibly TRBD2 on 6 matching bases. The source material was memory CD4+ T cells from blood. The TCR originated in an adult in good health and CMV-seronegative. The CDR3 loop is CASSSGGVVAKNIQYF. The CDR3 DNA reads TGTGCCAGCAGCTCTGGCGGGGTAGTAGCCAAAAACATTCAGTACTTC.